Each of the 4 T cell receptor beta chains below was sequenced from the same sample in a study of cytomegalovirus exposure and HLA in healthy donors. Primers: 60 Vbeta forward and 13 Jbeta reverse. Assay: immunoSEQ multiplex PCR; the TCRdb copy retains only in-frame clones and omits some. The sample table includes tens of thousands of clones. Source material: PBMCs. The receptors were sampled from a man aged 25 to 40 in good health and CMV-seronegative.

The V gene is TRBV6-6, the J gene TRBJ2-1, with D uncertain. The CDR3 is 12 amino acids. Trimming removed 2 bases from V and 4 bases from J, with 3 bases in between. Germline assignment: CDR1 MNHNY and CDR2 SVGAGI (reference sequence). The CDR3 sequence: CASSYPYNEQFF. Here the CDR3 DNA reads TGTGCCAGCAGTTACCCTTACAATGAGCAGTTCTTC.

The CDR3 reads CASSTDQGQPQHF. The DNA of the CDR3 is TGTGCCAGTAGTACCGACCAGGGGCAGCCCCAGCATTTT. The gene calls are TRBV19 and TRBJ1-5; perhaps TRBD1 as D (6 bases). The CDR3 has 13 amino acids. V lost 4 bases to trimming and J lost 7 bases, with 11 bases between them. Germline loops: CDR1 LNHDA, CDR2 SQIVND (reference sequence). Based on the CDR3 plus reference TRBV19 and TRBJ1-5, the full variable domain is DGGITQSPKYLFRKEGQNVTLSCEQNLNHDAMYWYRQDPGQGLRLIYYSQIVNDFQKGDIAEGYSVSREKKESFPLTVTSAQKNPTAFYLCASSTDQGQPQHFGDGTRLSIL.

The chain joins TRBV7-2 to TRBJ2-5; 8 positions agree with TRBD1. Germline-derived CDR1 and CDR2 are SGHTA and FQGNSA. The CDR3 consists of 13 residues. V shed 6 bases and J 2 bases; nucleotides not matched to a gene: 2. The CDR3 spells CASSQGAQETQYF. In DNA form, the CDR3 reads TGTGCCAGCAGTCAGGGGGCACAAGAGACCCAGTACTTC. Full variable domain (outside the CDR3, taken from reference TRBV7-2 and TRBJ2-5): GAGVSQSPSNKVTEKGKDVELRCDPISGHTALYWYRQSLGQGLEFLIYFQGNSAPDKSGLPSDRFSAERTGGSVSTLTIQRTQQEDSAVYLCASSQGAQETQYFGPGTRLLVL.

CDR3 residues: CASSLSGTGAGGYTF. As DNA, the CDR3 is TGTGCCAGCAGCTTATCCGGGACAGGCGCTGGTGGCTACACCTTC. The V call is TRBV7-9, the J call TRBJ1-2, with 8 bases lining up with TRBD1. Germline assignment: CDR1 SEHNR and CDR2 FQNEAQ (reference sequence). The CDR3 is 15 amino acids. The V segment lost 2 bases and the J segment 7 bases; nucleotides outside the gene matches: 9.